This passage covers 6 T cell receptor beta chains from one sample sequenced in a study of T cells in women clearing cervical HPV infection. Sequencing was performed with immunoSEQ multiplex PCR; in TCRdb, only in-frame clones are kept and a portion is missing. This sample's table has roughly 35,000 clones. The specimen sequenced was blood buffy coat. The receptor source for this set is a woman aged 18-70 years with a cervical HPV16 infection that either progressed to CIN3+ or cleared (not recorded which).

Details on this clone: Sequencing ends 3 residues short of the CDR3 end; the germline J gene provides the rest. The chain has TRBV29-1 and TRBJ2-2, with a weak D call TRBD2 (6 bases). V lost 6 bases and J 3 bases, leaving 11 bases between the germline ends. In germline, CDR1 is SQVTM, CDR2 ANQGSEA. CDR3 size: 13 residues. CDR3 bases read: TGCAGCGTGGGGACTGGGTACACCGGGGAG. This translates into CSVGTGYTGE. The entire CDR3 is CSVGTGYTGELFF.

About this clone: The CDR3 is cut off 3 residues early in the read; its end comes from the germline J gene. J is TRBJ2-1 and V is TRBV18; maybe TRBD2 (5 bases). Germline lookup yields CDR1 KGHSH and CDR2 LQKENI. V lost 4 bases, J lost 6 bases, and 10 bases lay in between. The CDR3 is 13 amino acids. The DNA read from the CDR3 is TGTGCCAGCTCACTCCATCGGGGCAATGAG. Translating gives CASSLHRGNE. In full, the CDR3 is CASSLHRGNEQFF.

Comment on this clone: The CDR3 is cut off 3 residues early in the read; its end comes from the germline J gene. This chain joins TRBV4-2 and TRBJ1-4, with no clear D. Trimming left V 1 base short and J 0 bases short, with 12 bases between. CDR1 LGHNA and CDR2 YNFKEQ come from the germline V gene. This CDR3 is built from 17 residues. CDR3 bases read: TGTGCCAGCAGCCAAGGTCGCGTTCTTTCAACTAATGAAAAA. It encodes CASSQGRVLSTNEK. The whole CDR3 protein reads CASSQGRVLSTNEKLFF.

Concerning this clone: The read ends 3 residues before the CDR3 terminus; that terminus is restored from the germline J gene. The V and J genes are TRBV28 and TRBJ2-7; perhaps TRBD1 as D (6 bases). The V and J ends lost 2 bases and 6 bases respectively, with 11 bases between them. Germline CDR1 MDHEN, CDR2 SYDVKM. CDR3 length: 13 amino acids. Incomplete CDR3 DNA: TGTGCCAGCAGTTTAGCTGGGGGCAGCGAG. Protein product: CASSLAGGSE. The full CDR3 sequence reads CASSLAGGSEQYF.

For this clone: The read finishes 3 residues shy of the CDR3 end, and the germline J gene is used to complete it. The V gene is TRBV19, the J gene TRBJ1-2, with a weak D call TRBD1 (6 bases). Germline CDR1 and CDR2: LNHDA and SQIVND (reference sequence). The CDR3 sequence is 13 residues long. CDR3 residues: CASSQDRHNDYTF. CDR3 DNA, as far as it was read: TGTGCCAGTAGCCAAGACAGGCACAATGAC. The full variable domain, its missing parts supplied by reference TRBV19 and TRBJ1-2, is DGGITQSPKYLFRKEGQNVTLSCEQNLNHDAMYWYRQDPGQGLRLIYYSQIVNDFQKGDIAEGYSVSREKKESFPLTVTSAQKNPTAFYLCASSQDRHNDYTFGSGTRLTVV.

With regard to this clone: The CDR3 end falls 3 residues outside the read, so it is completed with the germline J gene. This chain links TRBV7-6 with TRBJ2-1; 7 bases are a match to TRBD1. This CDR3 is built from 14 residues. CDR1 is SGHVS, CDR2 FNYEAQ, per germline. The V and J ends lost 3 bases and 7 bases, in that order; junction bases with no gene match: 6. The CDR3 DNA, read in part, is TGTGCCAGCAGCTTCGGACAGGTGGGGAATGAG. Translated: CASSFGQVGNE. The full CDR3 protein reads CASSFGQVGNEQFF.